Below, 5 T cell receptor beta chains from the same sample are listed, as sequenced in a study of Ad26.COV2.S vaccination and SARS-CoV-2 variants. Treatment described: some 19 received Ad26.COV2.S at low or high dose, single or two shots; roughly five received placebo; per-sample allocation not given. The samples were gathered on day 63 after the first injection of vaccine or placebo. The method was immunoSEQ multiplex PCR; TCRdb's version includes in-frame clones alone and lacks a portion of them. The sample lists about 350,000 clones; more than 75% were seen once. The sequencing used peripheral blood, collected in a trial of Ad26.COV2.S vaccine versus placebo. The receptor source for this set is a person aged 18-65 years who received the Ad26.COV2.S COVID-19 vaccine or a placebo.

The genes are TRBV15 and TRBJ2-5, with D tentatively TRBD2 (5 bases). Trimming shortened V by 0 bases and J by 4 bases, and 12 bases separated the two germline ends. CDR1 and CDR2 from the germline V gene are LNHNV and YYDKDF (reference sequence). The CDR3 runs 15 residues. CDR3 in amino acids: CATSREDGMGETQYF. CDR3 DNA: TGTGCCACCAGCAGAGAGGACGGGATGGGAGAGACCCAGTACTTC.

This chain's CDR3 is CASSLGTPTETQYF. CDR3 in DNA: TGTGCCAGCAGCCTCGGGACTCCAACAGAGACCCAGTACTTC. The chain couples TRBV5-4 to TRBJ2-5, with a possible D match to TRBD2 (6 bases). Trimming shortened V by 4 bases and J by 4 bases, and 14 bases separated the two germline ends. In germline, CDR1 is SGHNT, CDR2 YYREEE (reference sequence). There are 14 residues in the CDR3. Complete variable domain (other parts from reference TRBV5-4 and TRBJ2-5): ETGVTQSPTHLIKTRGQQVTLRCSSQSGHNTVSWYQQALGQGPQFIFQYYREEENGRGNFPPRFSGLQFPNYSSELNVNALELDDSALYLCASSLGTPTETQYFGPGTRLLVL.

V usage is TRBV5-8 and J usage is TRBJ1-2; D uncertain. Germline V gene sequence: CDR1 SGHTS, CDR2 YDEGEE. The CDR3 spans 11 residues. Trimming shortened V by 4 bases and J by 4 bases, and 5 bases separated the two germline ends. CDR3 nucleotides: TGTGCCAGCAGCCACAGCTATGGCTACACCTTC. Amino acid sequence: CASSHSYGYTF.

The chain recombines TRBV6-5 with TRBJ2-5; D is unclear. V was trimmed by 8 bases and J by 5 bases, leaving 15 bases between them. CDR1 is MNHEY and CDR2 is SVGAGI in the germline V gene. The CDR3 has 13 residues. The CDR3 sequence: CASFSVIGETQYF. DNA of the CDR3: TGTGCCAGCTTCAGCGTGATCGGGGAGACCCAGTACTTC.

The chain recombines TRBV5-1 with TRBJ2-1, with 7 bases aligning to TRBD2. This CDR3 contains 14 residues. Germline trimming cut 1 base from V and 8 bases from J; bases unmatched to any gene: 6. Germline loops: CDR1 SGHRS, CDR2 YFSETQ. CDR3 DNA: TGCGCCAGCAGCTTGTTGACTAGCCAGGATGAGCAGTTCTTC. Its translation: CASSLLTSQDEQFF.